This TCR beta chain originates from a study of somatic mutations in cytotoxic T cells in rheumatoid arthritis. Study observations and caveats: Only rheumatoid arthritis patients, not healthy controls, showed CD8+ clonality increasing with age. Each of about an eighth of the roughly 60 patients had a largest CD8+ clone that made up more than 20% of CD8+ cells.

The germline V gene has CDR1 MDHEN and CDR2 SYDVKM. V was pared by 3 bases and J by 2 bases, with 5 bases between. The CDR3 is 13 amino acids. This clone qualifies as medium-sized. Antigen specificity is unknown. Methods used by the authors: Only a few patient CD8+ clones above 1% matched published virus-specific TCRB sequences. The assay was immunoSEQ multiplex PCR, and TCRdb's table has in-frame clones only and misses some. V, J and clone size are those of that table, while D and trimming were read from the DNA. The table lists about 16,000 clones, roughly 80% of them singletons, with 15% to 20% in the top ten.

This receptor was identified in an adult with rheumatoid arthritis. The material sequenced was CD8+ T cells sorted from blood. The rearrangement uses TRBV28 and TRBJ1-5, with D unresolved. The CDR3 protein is CASSLIGNQPQHF. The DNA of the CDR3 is TGTGCCAGCAGTTTGATCGGCAATCAGCCCCAGCATTTT. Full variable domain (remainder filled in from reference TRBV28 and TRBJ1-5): DVKVTQSSRYLVKRTGEKVFLECVQDMDHENMFWYRQDPGLGLRLIYFSYDVKMKEKGDIPEGYSVSREKKERFSLILESASTNQTSMYLCASSLIGNQPQHFGDGTRLSIL.